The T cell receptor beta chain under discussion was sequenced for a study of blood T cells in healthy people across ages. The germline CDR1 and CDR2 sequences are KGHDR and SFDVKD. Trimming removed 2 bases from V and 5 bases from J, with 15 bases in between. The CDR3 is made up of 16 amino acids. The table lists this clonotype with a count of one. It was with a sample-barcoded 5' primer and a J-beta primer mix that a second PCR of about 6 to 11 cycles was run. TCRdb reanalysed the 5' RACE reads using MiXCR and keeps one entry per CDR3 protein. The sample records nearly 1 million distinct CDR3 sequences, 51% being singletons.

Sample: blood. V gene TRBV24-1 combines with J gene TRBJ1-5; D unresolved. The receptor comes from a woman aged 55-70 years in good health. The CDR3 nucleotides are TGTGCCACCAGTGATTCCTACCGTGAGGGTGATCAGCCCCAGCATTTT. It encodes CATSDSYREGDQPQHF.